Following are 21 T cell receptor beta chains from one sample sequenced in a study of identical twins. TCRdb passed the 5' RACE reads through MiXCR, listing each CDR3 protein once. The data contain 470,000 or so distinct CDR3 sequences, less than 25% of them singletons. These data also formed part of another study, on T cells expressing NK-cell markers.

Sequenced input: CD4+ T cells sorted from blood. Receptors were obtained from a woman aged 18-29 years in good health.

CDR3 coding DNA: TGCAGTGCTAGAGATTTGGGGAACACTGAAGCTTTCTTT. This codes for CSARDLGNTEAFF. The chain employs TRBV20-1 and TRBJ1-1; D unclear. The CDR3 is made up of 13 amino acids. CDR1 DFQATT and CDR2 SNEGSKA come from the germline V gene (reference sequence). V dropped 0 bases and J dropped 1 base, with 6 bases sitting between them.

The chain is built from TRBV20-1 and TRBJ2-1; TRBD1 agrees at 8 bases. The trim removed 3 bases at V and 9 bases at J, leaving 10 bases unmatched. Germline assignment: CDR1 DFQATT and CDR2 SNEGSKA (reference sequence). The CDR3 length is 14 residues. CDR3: CSASRATTGGEQFF. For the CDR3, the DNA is TGCAGTGCTAGCAGGGCGACTACAGGGGGTGAGCAGTTCTTC.

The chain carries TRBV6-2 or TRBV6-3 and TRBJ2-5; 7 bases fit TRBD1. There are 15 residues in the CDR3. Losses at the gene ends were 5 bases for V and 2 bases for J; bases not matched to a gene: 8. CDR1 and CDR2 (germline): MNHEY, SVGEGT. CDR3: CASSRQGHWQETQYF. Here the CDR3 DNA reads TGTGCCAGCAGTCGACAGGGTCATTGGCAAGAGACCCAGTACTTC.

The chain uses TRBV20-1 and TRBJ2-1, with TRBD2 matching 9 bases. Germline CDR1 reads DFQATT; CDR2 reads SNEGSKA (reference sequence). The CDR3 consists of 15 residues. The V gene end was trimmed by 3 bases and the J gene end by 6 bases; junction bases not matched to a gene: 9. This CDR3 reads CSARLGSGRTNEQFF. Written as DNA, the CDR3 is TGCAGTGCTAGGTTGGGCAGCGGGAGGACCAATGAGCAGTTCTTC.

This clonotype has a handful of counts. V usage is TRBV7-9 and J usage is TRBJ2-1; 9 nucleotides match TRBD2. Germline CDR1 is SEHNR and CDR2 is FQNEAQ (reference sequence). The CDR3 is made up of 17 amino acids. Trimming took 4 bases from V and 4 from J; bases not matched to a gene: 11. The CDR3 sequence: CASSSPWRRGGYNEQFF. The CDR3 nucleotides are TGTGCCAGCAGCTCGCCATGGAGGCGGGGGGGTTACAATGAGCAGTTCTTC.

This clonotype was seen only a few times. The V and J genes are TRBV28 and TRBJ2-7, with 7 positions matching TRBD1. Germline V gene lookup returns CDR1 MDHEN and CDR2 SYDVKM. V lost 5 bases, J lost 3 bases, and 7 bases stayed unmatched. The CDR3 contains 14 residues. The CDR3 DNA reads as TGTGCCAGCAGTGGGACAGAAGTCTTCTACGAGCAGTACTTC. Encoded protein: CASSGTEVFYEQYF.

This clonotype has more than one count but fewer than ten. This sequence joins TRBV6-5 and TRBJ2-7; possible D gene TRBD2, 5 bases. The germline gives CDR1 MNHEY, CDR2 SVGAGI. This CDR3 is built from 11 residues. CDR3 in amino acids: CATRDVYEQYF. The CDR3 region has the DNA TGTGCAACTAGAGACGTCTACGAGCAGTACTTC.

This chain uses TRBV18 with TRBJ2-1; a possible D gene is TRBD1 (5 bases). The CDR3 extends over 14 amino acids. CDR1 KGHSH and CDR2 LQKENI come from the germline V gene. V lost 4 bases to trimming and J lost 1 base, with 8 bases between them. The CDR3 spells CASSLDNSYNEQFF. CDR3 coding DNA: TGTGCCAGCTCACTGGACAATTCCTACAATGAGCAGTTCTTC.

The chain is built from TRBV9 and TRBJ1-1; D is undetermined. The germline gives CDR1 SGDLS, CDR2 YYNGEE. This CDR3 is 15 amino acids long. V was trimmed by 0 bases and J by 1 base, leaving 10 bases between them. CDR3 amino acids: CASSVAPRGNTEAFF. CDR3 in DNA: TGTGCCAGCAGCGTAGCTCCCCGTGGGAACACTGAAGCTTTCTTT.

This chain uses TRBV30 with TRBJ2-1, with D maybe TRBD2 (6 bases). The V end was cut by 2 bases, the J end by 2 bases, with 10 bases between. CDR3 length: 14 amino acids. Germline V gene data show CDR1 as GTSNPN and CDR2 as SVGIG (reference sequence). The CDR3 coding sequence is TGTGCCTGGAGTTCGGGGGAACCCTACAATGAGCAGTTCTTC. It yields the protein CAWSSGEPYNEQFF.

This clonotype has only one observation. Here the CDR3 reads CASKGRFNEKLFF. The DNA for the CDR3 is TGTGCCAGCAAGGGACGCTTTAATGAAAAACTGTTTTTT. The gene calls are TRBV2 and TRBJ1-4; perhaps TRBD1 as D (5 bases). The CDR3 has 13 residues. Germline values: CDR1 SNHLY, CDR2 FYNNEI. V shed 7 bases and J shed 4 bases, with 10 bases lying between them.

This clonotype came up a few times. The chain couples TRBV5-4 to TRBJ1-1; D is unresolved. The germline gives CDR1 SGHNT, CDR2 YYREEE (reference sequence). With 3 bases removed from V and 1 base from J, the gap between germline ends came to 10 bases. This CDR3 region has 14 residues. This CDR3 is CASSSTSRNTEAFF. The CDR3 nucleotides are TGTGCCAGCAGCTCGACCTCAAGGAACACTGAAGCTTTCTTT.

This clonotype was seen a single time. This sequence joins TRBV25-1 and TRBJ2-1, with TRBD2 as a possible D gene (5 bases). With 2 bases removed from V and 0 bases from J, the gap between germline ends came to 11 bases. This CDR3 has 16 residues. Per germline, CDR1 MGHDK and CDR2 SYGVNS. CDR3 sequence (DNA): TGTGCCAGCAGTGAAGGCGGTAGCGCCTCCTACAATGAGCAGTTCTTC. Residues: CASSEGGSASYNEQFF.

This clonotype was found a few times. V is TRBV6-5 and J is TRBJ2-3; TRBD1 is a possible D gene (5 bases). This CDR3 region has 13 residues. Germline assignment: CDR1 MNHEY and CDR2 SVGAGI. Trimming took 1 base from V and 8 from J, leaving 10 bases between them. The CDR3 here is CASSYLLGRTQYF. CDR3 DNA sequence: TGTGCCAGCAGTTACTTATTGGGGCGTACGCAGTATTTT.

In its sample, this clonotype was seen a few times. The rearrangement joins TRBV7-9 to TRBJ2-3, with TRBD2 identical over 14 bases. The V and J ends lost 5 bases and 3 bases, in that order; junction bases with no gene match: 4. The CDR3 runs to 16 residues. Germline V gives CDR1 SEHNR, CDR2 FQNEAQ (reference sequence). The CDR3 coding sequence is TGTGCCAGCAGCCCGGGACTAGCGGGGGATACAGATACGCAGTATTTT. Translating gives CASSPGLAGDTDTQYF.

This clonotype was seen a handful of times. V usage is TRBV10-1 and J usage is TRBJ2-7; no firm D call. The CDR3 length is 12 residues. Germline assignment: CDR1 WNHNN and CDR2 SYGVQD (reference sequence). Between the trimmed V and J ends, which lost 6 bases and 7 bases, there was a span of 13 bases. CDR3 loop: CASSLGSAEQYF. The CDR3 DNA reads TGCGCCAGCAGCCTGGGGTCGGCTGAGCAGTACTTC.

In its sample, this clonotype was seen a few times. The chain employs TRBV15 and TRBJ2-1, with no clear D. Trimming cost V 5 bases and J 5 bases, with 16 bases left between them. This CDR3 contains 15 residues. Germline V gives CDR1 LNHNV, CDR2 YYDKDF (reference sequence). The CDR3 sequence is CATSGSVSRNNEQFF. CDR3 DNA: TGTGCCACCAGCGGGTCCGTTTCTAGGAACAATGAGCAGTTCTTC.

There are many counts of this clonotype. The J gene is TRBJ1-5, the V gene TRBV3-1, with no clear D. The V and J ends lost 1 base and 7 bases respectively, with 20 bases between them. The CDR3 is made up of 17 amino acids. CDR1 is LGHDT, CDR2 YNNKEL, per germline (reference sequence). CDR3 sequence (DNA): TGTGCCAGCAGCCAAGTCTCAGCGTGGGATATTGGGCAGCCCCAGCATTTT. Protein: CASSQVSAWDIGQPQHF. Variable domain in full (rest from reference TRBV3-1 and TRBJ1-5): DTAVSQTPKYLVTQMGNDKSIKCEQNLGHDTMYWYKQDSKKFLKIMFSYNNKELIINETVPNRFSPKSPDKAHLNLHINSLELGDSAVYFCASSQVSAWDIGQPQHFGDGTRLSIL.

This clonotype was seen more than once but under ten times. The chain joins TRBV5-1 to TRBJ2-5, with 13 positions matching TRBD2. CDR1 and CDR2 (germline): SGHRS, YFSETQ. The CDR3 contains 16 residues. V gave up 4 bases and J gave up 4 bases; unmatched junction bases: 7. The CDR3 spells CASSKGLAGVLETQYF. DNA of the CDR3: TGCGCCAGCAGCAAAGGACTAGCGGGGGTGTTAGAGACCCAGTACTTC.

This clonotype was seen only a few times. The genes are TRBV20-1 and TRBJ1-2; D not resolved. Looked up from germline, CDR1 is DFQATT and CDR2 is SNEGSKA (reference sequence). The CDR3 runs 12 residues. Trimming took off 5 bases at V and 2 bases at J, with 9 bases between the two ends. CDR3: CSAQNPNYGYTF. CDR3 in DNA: TGCAGTGCTCAGAACCCAAACTATGGCTACACCTTC.

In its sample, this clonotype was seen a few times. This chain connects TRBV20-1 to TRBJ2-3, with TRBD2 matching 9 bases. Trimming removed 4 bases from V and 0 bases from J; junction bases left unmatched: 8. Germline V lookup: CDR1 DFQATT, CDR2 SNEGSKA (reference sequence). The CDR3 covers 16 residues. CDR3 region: CSAIRLADTSTDTQYF. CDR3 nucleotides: TGCAGTGCTATAAGACTAGCGGACACTAGCACAGATACGCAGTATTTT.